This TCR beta chain was profiled in a study of identical twins. This clonotype was detected a few times. Trimming stripped 4 bases from V and 6 bases from J, with 12 bases between. Germline V CDR1 and CDR2: DFQATT, SNEGSKA (reference sequence). The length of the CDR3 is 13 residues. From the 5' RACE reads, TCRdb called clonotypes with MiXCR, one entry per CDR3 protein. The sample includes hundreds of thousands of distinct CDR3 sequences, about 20% of them seen just once. A further study also used this sample, focusing on T cells expressing NK-cell markers.

This receptor was obtained from a woman in her late teens or twenties in good health. V usage is TRBV20-1 and J usage is TRBJ2-2; perhaps TRBD1 as D (6 bases). Sequenced: PBMCs. The CDR3 region is CSAKEAGAGELFF. In DNA, the CDR3 is TGCAGTGCTAAGGAGGCAGGGGCCGGGGAGCTGTTTTTT.